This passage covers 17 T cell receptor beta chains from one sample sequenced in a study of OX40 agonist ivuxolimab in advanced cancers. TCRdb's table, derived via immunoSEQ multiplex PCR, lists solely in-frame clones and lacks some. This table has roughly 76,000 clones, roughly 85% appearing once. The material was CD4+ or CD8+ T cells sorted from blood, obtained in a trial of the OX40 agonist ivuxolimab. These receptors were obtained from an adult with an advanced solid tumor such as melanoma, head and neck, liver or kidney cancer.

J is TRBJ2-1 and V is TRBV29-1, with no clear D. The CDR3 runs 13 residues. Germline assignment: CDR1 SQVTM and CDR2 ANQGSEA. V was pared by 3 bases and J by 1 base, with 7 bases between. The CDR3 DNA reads TGCAGCGTTGACAGCCGTTCCTACAATGAGCAGTTCTTC. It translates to CSVDSRSYNEQFF.

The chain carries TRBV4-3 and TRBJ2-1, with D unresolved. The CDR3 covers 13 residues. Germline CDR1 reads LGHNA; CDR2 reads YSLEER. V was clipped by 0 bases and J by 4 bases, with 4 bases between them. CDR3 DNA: TGCGCCAGCAGCCAAGAGTTTTACAATGAGCAGTTCTTC. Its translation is CASSQEFYNEQFF.

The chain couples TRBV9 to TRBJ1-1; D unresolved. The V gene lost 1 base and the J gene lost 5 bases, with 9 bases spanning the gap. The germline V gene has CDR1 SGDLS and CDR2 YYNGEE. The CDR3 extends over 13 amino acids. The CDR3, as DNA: TGTGCCAGCAGCGTAAAGACGGGAACTGAAGCTTTCTTT. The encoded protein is CASSVKTGTEAFF.

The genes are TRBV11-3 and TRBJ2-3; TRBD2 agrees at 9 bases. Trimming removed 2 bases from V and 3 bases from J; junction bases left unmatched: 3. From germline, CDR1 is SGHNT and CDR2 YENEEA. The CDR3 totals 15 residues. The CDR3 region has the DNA TGTGCCAGCAGCTTAAGCGGGAGGCCAACAGATACGCAGTATTTT. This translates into CASSLSGRPTDTQYF.

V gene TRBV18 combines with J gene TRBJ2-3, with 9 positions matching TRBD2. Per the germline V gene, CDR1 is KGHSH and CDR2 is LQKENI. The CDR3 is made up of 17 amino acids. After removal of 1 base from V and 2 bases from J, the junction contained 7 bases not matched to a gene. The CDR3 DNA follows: TGTGCCAGCTCACCACTTTCCCTAGCGGGAAACACAGATACGCAGTATTTT. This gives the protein CASSPLSLAGNTDTQYF.

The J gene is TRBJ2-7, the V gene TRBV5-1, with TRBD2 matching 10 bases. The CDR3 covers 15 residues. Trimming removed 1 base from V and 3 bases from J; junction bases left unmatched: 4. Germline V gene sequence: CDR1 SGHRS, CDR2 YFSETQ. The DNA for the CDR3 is TGCGCCAGCAGCTTGTCCCGGACTAGCGGCTACGAGCAGTACTTC. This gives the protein CASSLSRTSGYEQYF.

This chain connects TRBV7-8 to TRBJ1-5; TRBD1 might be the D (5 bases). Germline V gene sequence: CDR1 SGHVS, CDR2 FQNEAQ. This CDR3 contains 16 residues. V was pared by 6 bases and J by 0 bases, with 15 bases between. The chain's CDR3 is CASSQGAPYSNQPQHF. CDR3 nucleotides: TGTGCCAGCAGTCAAGGGGCACCCTATAGCAATCAGCCCCAGCATTTT.

The CDR3 DNA reads TGTGCCAGCAGTTTTCGGGGCGGAGCCTCTGGAAACACCATATATTTT. As protein: CASSFRGGASGNTIYF. The chain recombines TRBV27 with TRBJ1-3, with D tentatively TRBD1 (5 bases). The CDR3 is made up of 16 amino acids. Trimming took off 3 bases at V and 0 bases at J, with 12 bases between the two ends. CDR1 is MNHEY, CDR2 SMNVEV, per germline (reference sequence).

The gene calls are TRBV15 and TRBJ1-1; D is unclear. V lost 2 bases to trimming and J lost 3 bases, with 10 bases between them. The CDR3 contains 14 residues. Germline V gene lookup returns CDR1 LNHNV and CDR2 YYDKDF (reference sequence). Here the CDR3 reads CATSRWPVDTEAFF. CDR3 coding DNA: TGTGCCACCAGCAGATGGCCGGTAGACACTGAAGCTTTCTTT.

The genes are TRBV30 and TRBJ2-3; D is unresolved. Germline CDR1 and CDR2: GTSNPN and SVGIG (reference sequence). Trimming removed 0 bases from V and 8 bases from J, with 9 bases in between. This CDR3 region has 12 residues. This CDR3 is CAWSVGRRTQYF. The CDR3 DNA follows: TGTGCCTGGAGTGTAGGCCGGCGTACGCAGTATTTT.

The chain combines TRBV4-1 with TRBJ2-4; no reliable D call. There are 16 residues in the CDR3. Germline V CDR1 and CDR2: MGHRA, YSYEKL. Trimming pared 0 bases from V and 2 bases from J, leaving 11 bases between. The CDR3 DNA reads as TGCGCCAGCAGCCAAGATCAGTGGGAAACCAAAAACATTCAGTACTTC. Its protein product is CASSQDQWETKNIQYF.

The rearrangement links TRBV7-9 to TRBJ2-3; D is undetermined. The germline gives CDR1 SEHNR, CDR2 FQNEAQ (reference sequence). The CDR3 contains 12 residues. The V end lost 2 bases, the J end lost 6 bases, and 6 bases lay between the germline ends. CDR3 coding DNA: TGTGCCAGCAGCTTATCTTTTGATACGCAGTATTTT. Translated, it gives CASSLSFDTQYF.

This CDR3 reads CSVGGGDQPQHF. The CDR3 DNA reads as TGCAGCGTTGGAGGGGGCGATCAGCCCCAGCATTTT. V gene TRBV29-1 combines with J gene TRBJ1-5; 7 bases are a match to TRBD1. CDR1 and CDR2 from the germline V gene are SQVTM and ANQGSEA. The CDR3 spans 12 residues. Unmatched junction bases numbered 2, after V lost 4 bases and J lost 5 bases.

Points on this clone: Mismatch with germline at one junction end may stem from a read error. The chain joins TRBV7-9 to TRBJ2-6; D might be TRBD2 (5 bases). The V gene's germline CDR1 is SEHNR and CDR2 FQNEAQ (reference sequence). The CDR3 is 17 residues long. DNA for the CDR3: TGTGCCAGCAGCCACCTGCGACTAAACTCTCGGGCCAACGTCCTGACTTTC. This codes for CASSHLRLNSRANVLTF. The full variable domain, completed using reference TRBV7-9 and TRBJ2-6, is DTGVSQNPRHKITKRGQNVTFRCDPISEHNRLYWYRQTLGQGPEFLTYFQNEAQLEKSRLLSDRFSAERPKGSFSTLEIQRTEQGDSAMYLCASSHLRLNSRANVLTFGAGSRLTVL.

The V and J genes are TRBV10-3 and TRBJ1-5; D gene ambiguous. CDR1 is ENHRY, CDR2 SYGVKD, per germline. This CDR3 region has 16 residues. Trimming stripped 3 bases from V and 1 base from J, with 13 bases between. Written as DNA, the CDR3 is TGTGCCATCAGTGAAGTCTTATTCGGGAGCAATCAGCCCCAGCATTTT. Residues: CAISEVLFGSNQPQHF.

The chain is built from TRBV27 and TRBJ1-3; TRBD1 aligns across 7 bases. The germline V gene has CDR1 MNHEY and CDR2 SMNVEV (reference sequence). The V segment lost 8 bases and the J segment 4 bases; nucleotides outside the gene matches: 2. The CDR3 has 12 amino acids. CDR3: CASQGGGNTIYF. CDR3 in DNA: TGTGCCAGCCAGGGGGGCGGAAACACCATATATTTT.

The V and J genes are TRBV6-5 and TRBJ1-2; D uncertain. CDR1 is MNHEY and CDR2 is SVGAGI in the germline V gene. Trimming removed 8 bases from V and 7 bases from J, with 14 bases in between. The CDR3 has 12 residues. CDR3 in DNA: TGTGCCAGCGGCGTCCATTCAGGTGGCTACACCTTC. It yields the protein CASGVHSGGYTF.